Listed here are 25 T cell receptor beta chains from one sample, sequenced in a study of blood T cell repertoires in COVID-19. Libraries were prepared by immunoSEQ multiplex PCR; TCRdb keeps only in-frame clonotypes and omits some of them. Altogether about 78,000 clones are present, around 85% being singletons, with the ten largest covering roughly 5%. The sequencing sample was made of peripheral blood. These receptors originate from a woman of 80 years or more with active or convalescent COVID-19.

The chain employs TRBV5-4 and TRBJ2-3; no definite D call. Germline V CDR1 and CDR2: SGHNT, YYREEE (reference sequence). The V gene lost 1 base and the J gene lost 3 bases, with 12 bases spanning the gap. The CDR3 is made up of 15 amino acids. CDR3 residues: CASSLYNSPTDTQYF. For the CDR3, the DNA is TGTGCCAGCAGCTTGTATAACAGCCCTACAGATACGCAGTATTTT. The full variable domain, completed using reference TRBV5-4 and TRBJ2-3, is ETGVTQSPTHLIKTRGQQVTLRCSSQSGHNTVSWYQQALGQGPQFIFQYYREEENGRGNFPPRFSGLQFPNYSSELNVNALELDDSALYLCASSLYNSPTDTQYFGPGTRLTVL.

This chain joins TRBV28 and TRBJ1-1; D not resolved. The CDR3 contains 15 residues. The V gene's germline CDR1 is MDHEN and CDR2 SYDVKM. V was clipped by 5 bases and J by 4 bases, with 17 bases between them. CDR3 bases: TGTGCCAGCAGTCCCCCTCGACCCACGGGCACTGAAGCTTTCTTT. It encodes CASSPPRPTGTEAFF.

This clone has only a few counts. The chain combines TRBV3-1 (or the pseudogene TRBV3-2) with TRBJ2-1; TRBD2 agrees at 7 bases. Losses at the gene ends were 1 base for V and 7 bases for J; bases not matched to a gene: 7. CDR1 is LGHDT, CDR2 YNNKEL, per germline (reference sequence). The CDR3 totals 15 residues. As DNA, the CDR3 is TGTGCCAGCAGCCAAGCCGGGAGGATAGGGAATGAGCAGTTCTTC. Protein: CASSQAGRIGNEQFF.

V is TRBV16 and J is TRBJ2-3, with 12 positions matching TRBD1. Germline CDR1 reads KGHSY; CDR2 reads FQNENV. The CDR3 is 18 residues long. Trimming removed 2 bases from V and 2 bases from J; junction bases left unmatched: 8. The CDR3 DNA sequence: TGTGCCAGCAGCCAAATCGTTCCGGGACAGGGGGCCACAGATACGCAGTATTTT. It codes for CASSQIVPGQGATDTQYF.

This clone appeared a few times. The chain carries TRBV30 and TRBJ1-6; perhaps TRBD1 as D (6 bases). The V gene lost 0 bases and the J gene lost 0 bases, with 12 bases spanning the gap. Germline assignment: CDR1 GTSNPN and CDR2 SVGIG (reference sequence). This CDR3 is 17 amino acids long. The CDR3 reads CAWSVQGGRSYNSPLHF. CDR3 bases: TGTGCCTGGAGTGTACAGGGCGGGCGCTCCTATAATTCACCCCTCCACTTT. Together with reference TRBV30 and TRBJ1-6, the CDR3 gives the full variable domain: SQTIHQWPATLVQPVGSPLSLECTVEGTSNPNLYWYRQAAGRGLQLLFYSVGIGQISSEVPQNLSASRPQDRQFILSSKKLLLSDSGFYLCAWSVQGGRSYNSPLHFGNGTRLTVT.

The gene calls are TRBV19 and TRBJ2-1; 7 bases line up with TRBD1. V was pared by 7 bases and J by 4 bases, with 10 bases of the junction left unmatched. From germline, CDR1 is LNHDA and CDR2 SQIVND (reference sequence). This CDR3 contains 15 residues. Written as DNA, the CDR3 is TGTGCCAGTAAGTTGGGACAGAATGATTACAATGAGCAGTTCTTC. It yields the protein CASKLGQNDYNEQFF.

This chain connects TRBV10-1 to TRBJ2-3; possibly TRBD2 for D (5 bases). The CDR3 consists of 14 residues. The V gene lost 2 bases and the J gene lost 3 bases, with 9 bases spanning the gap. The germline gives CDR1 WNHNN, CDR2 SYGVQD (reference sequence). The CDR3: CASSEGEWTDTQYF. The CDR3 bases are TGCGCCAGCAGTGAGGGGGAGTGGACAGATACGCAGTATTTT.

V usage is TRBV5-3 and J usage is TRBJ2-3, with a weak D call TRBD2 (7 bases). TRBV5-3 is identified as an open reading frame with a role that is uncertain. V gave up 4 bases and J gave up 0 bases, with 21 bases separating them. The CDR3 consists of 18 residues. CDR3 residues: CARSPPRGPPASTDTQYF. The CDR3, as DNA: TGTGCCAGAAGCCCCCCGCGGGGGCCGCCCGCTAGCACAGATACGCAGTATTTT.

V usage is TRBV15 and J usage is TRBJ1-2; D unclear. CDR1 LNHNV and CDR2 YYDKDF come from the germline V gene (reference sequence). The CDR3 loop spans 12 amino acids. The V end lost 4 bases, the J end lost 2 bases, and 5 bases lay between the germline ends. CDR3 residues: CATSTPNYGYTF. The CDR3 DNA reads TGTGCCACCAGCACCCCGAACTATGGCTACACCTTC.

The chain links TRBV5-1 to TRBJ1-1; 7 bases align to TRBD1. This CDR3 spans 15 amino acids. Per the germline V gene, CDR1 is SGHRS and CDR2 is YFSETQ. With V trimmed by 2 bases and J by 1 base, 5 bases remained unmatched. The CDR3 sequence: CASSLTPGGNTEAFF. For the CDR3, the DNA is TGCGCCAGCAGCTTAACTCCAGGGGGGAACACTGAAGCTTTCTTT.

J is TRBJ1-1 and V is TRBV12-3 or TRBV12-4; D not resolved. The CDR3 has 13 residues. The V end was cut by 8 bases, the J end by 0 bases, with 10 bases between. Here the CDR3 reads CASSPQLNTEAFF. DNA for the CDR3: TGTGCCAGCTCCCCACAGCTGAACACTGAAGCTTTCTTT.

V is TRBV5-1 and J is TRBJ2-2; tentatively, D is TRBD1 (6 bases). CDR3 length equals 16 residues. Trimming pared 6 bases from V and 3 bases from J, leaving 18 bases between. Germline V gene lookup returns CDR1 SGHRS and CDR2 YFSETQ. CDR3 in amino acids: CASKVQGQGDTGELFF. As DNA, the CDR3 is TGCGCCAGCAAAGTTCAGGGGCAGGGAGACACCGGGGAGCTGTTTTTT.

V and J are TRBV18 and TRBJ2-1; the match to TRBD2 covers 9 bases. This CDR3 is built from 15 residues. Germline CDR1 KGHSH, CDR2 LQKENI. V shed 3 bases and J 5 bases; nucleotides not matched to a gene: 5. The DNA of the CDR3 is TGTGCCAGCTCACCCGCACTAGCGGGCAACAATGAGCAGTTCTTC. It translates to CASSPALAGNNEQFF.

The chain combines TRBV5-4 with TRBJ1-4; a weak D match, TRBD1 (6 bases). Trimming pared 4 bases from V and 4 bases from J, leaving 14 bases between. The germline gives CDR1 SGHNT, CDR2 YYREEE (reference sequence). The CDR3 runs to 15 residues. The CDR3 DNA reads TGTGCCAGCAGCCCGACAGGAAACAATAATGAAAAACTGTTTTTT. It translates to CASSPTGNNNEKLFF.

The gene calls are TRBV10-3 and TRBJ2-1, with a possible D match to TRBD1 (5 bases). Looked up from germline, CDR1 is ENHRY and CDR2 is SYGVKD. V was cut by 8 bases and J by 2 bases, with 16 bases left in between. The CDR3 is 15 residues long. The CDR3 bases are TGTGCCATCGGTAGCCCAGGGAACGCCTACAATGAGCAGTTCTTC. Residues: CAIGSPGNAYNEQFF.

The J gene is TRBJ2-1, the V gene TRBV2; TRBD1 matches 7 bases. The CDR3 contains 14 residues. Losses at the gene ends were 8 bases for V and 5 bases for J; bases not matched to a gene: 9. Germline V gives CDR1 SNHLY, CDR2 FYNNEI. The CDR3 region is CASQKGGVDNEQFF. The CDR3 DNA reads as TGTGCCAGCCAAAAAGGGGGCGTCGACAATGAGCAGTTCTTC. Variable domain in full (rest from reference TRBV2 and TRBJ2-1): EPEVTQTPSHQVTQMGQEVILRCVPISNHLYFYWYRQILGQKVEFLVSFYNNEISEKSEIFDDQFSVERPDGSNFTLKIRSTKLEDSAMYFCASQKGGVDNEQFFGPGTRLTVL.

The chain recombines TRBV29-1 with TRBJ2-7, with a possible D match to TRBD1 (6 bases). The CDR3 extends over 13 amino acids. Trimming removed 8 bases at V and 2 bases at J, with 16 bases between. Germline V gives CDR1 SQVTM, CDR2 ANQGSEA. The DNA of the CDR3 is TGCAGCCCTCAGCGGACAGCCGCCTACGAGCAGTACTTC. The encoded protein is CSPQRTAAYEQYF.

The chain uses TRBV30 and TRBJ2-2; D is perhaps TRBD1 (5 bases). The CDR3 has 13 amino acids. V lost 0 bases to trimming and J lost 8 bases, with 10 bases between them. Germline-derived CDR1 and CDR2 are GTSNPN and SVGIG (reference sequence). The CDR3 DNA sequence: TGTGCCTGGAGTGTACAGGCTGGAGGGGAGCTGTTTTTT. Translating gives CAWSVQAGGELFF.

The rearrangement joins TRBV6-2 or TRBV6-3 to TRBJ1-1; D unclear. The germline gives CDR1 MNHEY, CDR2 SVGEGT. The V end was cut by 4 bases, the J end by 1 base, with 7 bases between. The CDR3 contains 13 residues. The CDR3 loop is CASSFERNTEAFF. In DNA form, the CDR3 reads TGTGCCAGCAGTTTTGAGAGGAACACTGAAGCTTTCTTT.

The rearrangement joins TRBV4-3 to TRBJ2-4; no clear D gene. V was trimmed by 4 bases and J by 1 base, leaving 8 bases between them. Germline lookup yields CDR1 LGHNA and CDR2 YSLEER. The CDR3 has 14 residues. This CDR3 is CASSRNSAKNIQYF. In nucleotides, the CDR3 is TGCGCCAGCAGCCGTAATTCGGCCAAAAACATTCAGTACTTC.

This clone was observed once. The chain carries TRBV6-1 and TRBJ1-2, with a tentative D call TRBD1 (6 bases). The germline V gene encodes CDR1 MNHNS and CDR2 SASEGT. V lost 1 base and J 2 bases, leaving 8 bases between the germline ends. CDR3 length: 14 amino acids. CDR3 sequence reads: CASSEGGRNYGYTF. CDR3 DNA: TGTGCCAGCAGTGAAGGGGGGCGGAACTATGGCTACACCTTC.

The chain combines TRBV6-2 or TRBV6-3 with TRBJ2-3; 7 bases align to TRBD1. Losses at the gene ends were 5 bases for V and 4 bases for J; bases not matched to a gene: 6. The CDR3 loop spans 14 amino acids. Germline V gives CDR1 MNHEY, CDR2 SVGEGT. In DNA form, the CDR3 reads TGTGCCAGCAGTCGAGGGGGCAGCGCAGATACGCAGTATTTT. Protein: CASSRGGSADTQYF.

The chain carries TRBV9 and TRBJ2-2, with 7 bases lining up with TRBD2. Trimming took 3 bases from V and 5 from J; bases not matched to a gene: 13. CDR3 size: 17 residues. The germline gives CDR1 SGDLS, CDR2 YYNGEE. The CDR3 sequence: CASSAARDYALTGELFF. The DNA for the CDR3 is TGTGCCAGCAGCGCAGCCCGGGACTACGCTCTTACCGGGGAGCTGTTTTTT.

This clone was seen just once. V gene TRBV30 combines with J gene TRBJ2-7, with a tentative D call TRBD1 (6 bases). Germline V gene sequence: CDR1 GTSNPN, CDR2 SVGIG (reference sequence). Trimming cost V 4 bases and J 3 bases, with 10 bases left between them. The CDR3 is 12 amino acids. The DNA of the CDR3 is TGTGCCTGGACTCCAGGGGACTACGAGCAGTACTTC. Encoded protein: CAWTPGDYEQYF.

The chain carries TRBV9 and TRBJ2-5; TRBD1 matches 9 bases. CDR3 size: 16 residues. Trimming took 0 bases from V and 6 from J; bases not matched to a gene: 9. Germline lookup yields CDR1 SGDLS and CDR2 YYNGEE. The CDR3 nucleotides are TGTGCCAGCAGCGTAGGGTGGGACAGGGTAGCGCAGACCCAGTACTTC. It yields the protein CASSVGWDRVAQTQYF.